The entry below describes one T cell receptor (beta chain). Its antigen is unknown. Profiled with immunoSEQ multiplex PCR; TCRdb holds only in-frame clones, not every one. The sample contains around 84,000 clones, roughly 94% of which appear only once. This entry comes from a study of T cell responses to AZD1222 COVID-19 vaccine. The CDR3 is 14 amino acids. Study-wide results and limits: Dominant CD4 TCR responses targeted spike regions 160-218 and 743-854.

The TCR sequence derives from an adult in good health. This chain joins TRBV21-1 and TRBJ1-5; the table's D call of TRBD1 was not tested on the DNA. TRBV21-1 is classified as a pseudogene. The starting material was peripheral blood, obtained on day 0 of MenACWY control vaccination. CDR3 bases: TGTGCCAGCGGTAGGGGGTTTAGGGATCAGCCCCAGCATTTT. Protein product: CASGRGFRDQPQHF.